Below, 12 T cell receptor beta chains from the same sample are listed, as sequenced in a study of vaccination and CD4 T cells after COVID-19. Their recognized antigens are unknown. Researchers used the Oncomine TCR Beta short-read assay to sequence DNA from cultured CD4+ T cells. TCRdb independently ran MiXCR on the PCR reads; one entry per CDR3 protein. In the table there are 10,000 to 15,000 distinct CDR3 sequences, less than 65% of which are singletons. The sample's treatment: roughly 11-day PBMC culture with coronavirus spike peptide pools or control peptides (ViraFEST assay). The sample taken for sequencing was CD4+ T cells from blood, cultured in vitro. Every receptor here comes from a human donor who had recovered from COVID-19.

CDR3: CSATKTSGPYEQYF. CDR3 in DNA: TGCAGTGCTACCAAGACTAGCGGGCCCTACGAGCAGTACTTC. The J gene is TRBJ2-7, the V gene TRBV20-1, with 10 bases fitting TRBD2. The CDR3 is 14 amino acids. The J segment lost 2 bases and the V segment lost 4 bases, leaving 5 bases of the junction unmatched. Germline values: CDR1 DFQATT, CDR2 SNEGSKA (reference sequence).

This chain uses TRBV5-1 with TRBJ1-5, with TRBD1 matching over 7 bases. Germline CDR1 is SGHRS and CDR2 is YFSETQ. After removal of 4 bases from V and 4 bases from J, the junction contained 2 bases not matched to a gene. This CDR3 region has 13 residues. This chain's CDR3 is CASSQDRNQPQHF. The DNA for the CDR3 is TGCGCCAGCAGCCAGGACAGGAATCAGCCCCAGCATTTT.

This clonotype was observed a handful of times. The V and J genes are TRBV27 and TRBJ2-7; D might be TRBD1 (9 bases). V gave up 10 bases and J gave up 3 bases, with 19 bases separating them. Germline V gene data show CDR1 as MNHEY and CDR2 as SMNVEV (reference sequence). The CDR3 covers 14 residues. The CDR3 DNA follows: TGTGCCACCCCGGGGGGGACAGGGAACTACGAGCAGTACTTC. It yields the protein CATPGGTGNYEQYF.

This chain uses TRBV6-5 with TRBJ1-2; D is unclear. Trimming removed 1 base from V and 0 bases from J, with 3 bases in between. The CDR3 covers 13 residues. Germline V gene sequence: CDR1 MNHEY, CDR2 SVGAGI. CDR3 region: CASSYLANYGYTF. CDR3 bases: TGTGCCAGCAGTTACTTGGCTAACTATGGCTACACCTTC.

This clonotype appeared a single time. Mismatch with germline at one junction end may stem from a read error. The chain is built from TRBV30 and TRBJ2-2; TRBD2 matches 7 bases. The CDR3 is 12 amino acids. The germline V gene has CDR1 GTSNPN and CDR2 SVGIG (reference sequence). CDR3 in DNA: TGTGCCGGGAGGGGATACACCGGGGAGCTGTTTTTT. Its protein product is CAGRGYTGELFF.

As concerns this clonotype: The junction shows a germline mismatch at one end, possibly a read error. The gene calls are TRBV5-4 and TRBJ2-7; D is possibly TRBD2 (8 bases). The germline V gene has CDR1 SGHNT and CDR2 YYREEE (reference sequence). This CDR3 has 17 amino acids. The CDR3 loop is CASSRPGGGQLSYEQYF. CDR3 nucleotides: TGCGCCAGCAGCCGTCCCGGGGGGGGACAGCTCTCCTACGAGCAGTACTTC.

The V call is TRBV2, the J call TRBJ1-6, with 9 bases aligning to TRBD1. The CDR3 covers 16 residues. Germline-derived CDR1 and CDR2 are SNHLY and FYNNEI. The V segment lost 6 bases and the J segment 7 bases; nucleotides outside the gene matches: 10. The CDR3 region has the DNA TGTGCCAGCAGCGCAAACCCGGACAGGGGCAATTCACCCCTCCACTTT. This sequence encodes CASSANPDRGNSPLHF. The variable domain in full, completed from reference TRBV2 and TRBJ1-6, reads EPEVTQTPSHQVTQMGQEVILRCVPISNHLYFYWYRQILGQKVEFLVSFYNNEISEKSEIFDDQFSVERPDGSNFTLKIRSTKLEDSAMYFCASSANPDRGNSPLHFGNGTRLTVT.

This clonotype was counted a few times. The chain has TRBV7-8 and TRBJ1-1; the D is unclear. The ends were cut back, 1 base at V and 7 bases at J, with 10 bases in the middle. This CDR3 spans 13 amino acids. Germline V gives CDR1 SGHVS, CDR2 FQNEAQ. Here the CDR3 reads CASSLGLAYEAFF. The CDR3 region has the DNA TGTGCCAGCAGCTTAGGTTTGGCATATGAAGCTTTCTTT.

The CDR3 DNA reads as TGTGCCAGCGAGGGACAGGGGAACACTGAAGCTTTCTTT. Protein sequence: CASEGQGNTEAFF. The chain employs TRBV2 and TRBJ1-1; 9 nucleotides agree with TRBD1. From germline, CDR1 is SNHLY and CDR2 FYNNEI. This CDR3 is 13 amino acids long. J was trimmed by 1 base and V by 8 bases; bases with no gene match: 2.

In its sample, this clonotype was seen a few times. The rearrangement links TRBV7-2 to TRBJ1-5; no clear D gene. Trimming left V 5 bases short and J 4 bases short, with 9 bases between. The CDR3 has 13 amino acids. CDR1 is SGHTA, CDR2 FQGNSA, per germline. The CDR3 is CASSESPNQPQHF. The DNA of the CDR3 is TGTGCCAGCAGCGAGTCCCCGAATCAGCCCCAGCATTTT.

J is TRBJ1-1 and V is TRBV6-1, with unresolved D. Trimming took 6 bases from V and 4 from J, leaving 15 bases between them. Germline loops: CDR1 MNHNS, CDR2 SASEGT. This CDR3 comprises 14 residues. The CDR3 reads CASSPFGLVTEAFF. The CDR3 region has the DNA TGTGCCAGCAGCCCGTTCGGGTTGGTCACTGAAGCTTTCTTT.

The rearrangement links TRBV2 to TRBJ1-2; D is possibly TRBD1 (5 bases). The germline V gene has CDR1 SNHLY and CDR2 FYNNEI. Trimming left V 7 bases short and J 2 bases short, with 14 bases between. CDR3 length: 14 residues. CDR3 sequence reads: CASTIDSYNYGYTF. The DNA for the CDR3 is TGTGCCAGCACCATTGACAGCTACAACTATGGCTACACCTTC.